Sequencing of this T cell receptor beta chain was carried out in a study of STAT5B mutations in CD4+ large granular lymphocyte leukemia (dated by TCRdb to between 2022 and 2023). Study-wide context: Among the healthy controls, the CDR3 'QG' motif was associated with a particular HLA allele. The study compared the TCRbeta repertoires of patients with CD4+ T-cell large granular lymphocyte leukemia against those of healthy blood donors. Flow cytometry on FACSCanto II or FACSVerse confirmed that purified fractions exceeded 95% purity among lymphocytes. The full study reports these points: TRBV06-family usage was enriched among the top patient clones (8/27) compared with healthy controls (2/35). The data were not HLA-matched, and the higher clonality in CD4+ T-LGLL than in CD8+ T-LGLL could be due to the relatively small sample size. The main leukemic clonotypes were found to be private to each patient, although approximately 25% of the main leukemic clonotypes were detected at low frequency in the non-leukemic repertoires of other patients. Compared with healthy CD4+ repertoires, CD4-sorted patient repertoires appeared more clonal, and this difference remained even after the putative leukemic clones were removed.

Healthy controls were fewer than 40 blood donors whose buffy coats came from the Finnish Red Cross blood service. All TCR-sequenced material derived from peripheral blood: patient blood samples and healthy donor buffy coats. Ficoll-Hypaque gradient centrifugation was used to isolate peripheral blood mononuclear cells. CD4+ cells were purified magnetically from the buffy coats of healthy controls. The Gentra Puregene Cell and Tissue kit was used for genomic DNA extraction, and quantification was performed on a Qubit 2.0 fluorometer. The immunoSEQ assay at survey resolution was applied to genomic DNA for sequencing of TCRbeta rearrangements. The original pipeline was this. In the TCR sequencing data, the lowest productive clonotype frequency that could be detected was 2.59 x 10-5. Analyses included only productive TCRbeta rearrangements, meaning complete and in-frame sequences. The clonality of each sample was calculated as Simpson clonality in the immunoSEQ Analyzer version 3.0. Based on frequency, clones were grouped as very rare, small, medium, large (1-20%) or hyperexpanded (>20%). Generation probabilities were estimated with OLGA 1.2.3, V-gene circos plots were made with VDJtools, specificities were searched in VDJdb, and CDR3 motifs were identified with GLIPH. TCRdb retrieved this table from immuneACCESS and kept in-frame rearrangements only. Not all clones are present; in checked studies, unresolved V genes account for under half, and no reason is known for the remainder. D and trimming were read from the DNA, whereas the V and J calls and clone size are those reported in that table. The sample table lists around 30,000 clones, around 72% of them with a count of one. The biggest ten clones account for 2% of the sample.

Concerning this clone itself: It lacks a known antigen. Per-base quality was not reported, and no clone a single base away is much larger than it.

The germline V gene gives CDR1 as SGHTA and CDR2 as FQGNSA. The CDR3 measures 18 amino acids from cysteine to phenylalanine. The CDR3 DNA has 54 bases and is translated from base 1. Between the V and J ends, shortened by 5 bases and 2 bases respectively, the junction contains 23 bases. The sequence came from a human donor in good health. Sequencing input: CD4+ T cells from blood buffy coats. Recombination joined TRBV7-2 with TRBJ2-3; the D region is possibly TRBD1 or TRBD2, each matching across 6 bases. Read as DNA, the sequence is TGTGCCAGCAGCCCCCCCCTAGGGGGGAGACGGGCCACAGATACGCAGTATTTT. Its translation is CASSPPLGGRRATDTQYF.